This record concerns one T cell receptor (beta chain) sequence. The antigen is unknown. Assay: immunoSEQ multiplex PCR; the TCRdb copy retains only in-frame clones and omits some. This sample has 200,000 to 250,000 clones, with more than 85% found just once. These data are taken from a study of T cell responses to AZD1222 COVID-19 vaccine. Whole-study results and caveats: A reported finding is that nearly half of spike-specific TCRs target unmutated variant regions.

The germline gives CDR1 SEHNR, CDR2 FQNEAQ (reference sequence). Trimming pared 5 bases from V and 1 base from J, leaving 11 bases between. The CDR3 runs 14 residues. The TCR sequence derives from an adult in good health. The sample consisted of peripheral blood, taken on day 0 of MenACWY control vaccination. The genes are TRBV7-9 and TRBJ1-1, with unresolved D. CDR3 bases: TGTGCCAGCAGCCCCCCCGGCCCGAACACTGAAGCTTTCTTT. Its protein product is CASSPPGPNTEAFF.